The 15 T cell receptor beta chains given below trace back to one sample, sequenced in a study of blood T cell repertoires in COVID-19. The protocol was immunoSEQ multiplex PCR, while the TCRdb copy is restricted to in-frame clones and leaves out a portion. The sample includes 130,000 to 150,000 clones, around 80% of them seen just once. Material for sequencing was peripheral blood. The receptors come from a human donor with acute or convalescent COVID-19. The donor label of this sample is uncertain.

The chain uses TRBV4-2 and TRBJ1-6; D gene uncertain. This CDR3 comprises 12 residues. Germline V gene lookup returns CDR1 LGHNA and CDR2 YNFKEQ. V was trimmed by 0 bases and J by 12 bases, leaving 6 bases between them. DNA of the CDR3: TGTGCCAGCAGCCAAGATGCGAGACCCCTCCACTTT. Protein sequence: CASSQDARPLHF.

This chain links TRBV9 with TRBJ1-2, with a tentative D call TRBD1 (6 bases). The CDR3 is 15 residues long. Germline V gene lookup returns CDR1 SGDLS and CDR2 YYNGEE. V gave up 3 bases and J gave up 2 bases, with 14 bases separating them. CDR3 bases: TGTGCCAGCAGCGCCCCGGGAGGGGGAAACTATGGCTACACCTTC. Translation: CASSAPGGGNYGYTF.

The V and J genes are TRBV5-1 and TRBJ2-2, with a tentative D call TRBD2 (6 bases). CDR1 is SGHRS and CDR2 is YFSETQ in the germline V gene. The CDR3 is 15 residues long. Trimming removed 2 bases at V and 0 bases at J, with 8 bases between. The CDR3 nucleotides are TGCGCCAGCAGCTTCGGGGGTACGAACACCGGGGAGCTGTTTTTT. Its translation: CASSFGGTNTGELFF.

V gene TRBV29-1 combines with J gene TRBJ2-2; 10 positions agree with TRBD1. CDR3 size: 14 residues. In germline, CDR1 is SQVTM, CDR2 ANQGSEA. The J segment lost 3 bases and the V segment lost 7 bases, leaving 5 bases of the junction unmatched. The CDR3: CSAGTGDHTGELFF. The CDR3 nucleotides read TGCAGCGCGGGGACAGGGGACCACACCGGGGAGCTGTTTTTT.

The rearrangement links TRBV5-1 to TRBJ2-7; possibly TRBD2 for D (5 bases). The CDR3 is 13 amino acids. With 0 bases removed from V and 5 bases from J, the gap between germline ends came to 9 bases. CDR1 is SGHRS and CDR2 is YFSETQ in the germline V gene. The CDR3 sequence: CASSLEWGDEQYF. CDR3 bases: TGCGCCAGCAGCTTGGAATGGGGAGACGAGCAGTACTTC.

The rearrangement joins TRBV10-3 to TRBJ1-1; D may be TRBD1 (5 bases). From germline, CDR1 is ENHRY and CDR2 SYGVKD. This CDR3 has 12 residues. Trimming took 0 bases from V and 9 from J, leaving 8 bases between them. DNA for the CDR3: TGTGCCATCAGTGAGTCGTGGGGCCAAGCTTTCTTT. It yields the protein CAISESWGQAFF.

In this sample, this clone turned up a few times. This chain uses TRBV2 with TRBJ1-5; 9 nucleotides align to TRBD1. The CDR3 runs 17 residues. Germline loops: CDR1 SNHLY, CDR2 FYNNEI. Trimming at V came to 5 bases and at J to 1 base, leaving 9 bases not matched to a gene. The DNA for the CDR3 is TGTGCCAGCAGTCGCCTTTTTACAGGGGGCAGCAATCAGCCCCAGCATTTT. It yields the protein CASSRLFTGGSNQPQHF. Complete variable domain (other parts from reference TRBV2 and TRBJ1-5): EPEVTQTPSHQVTQMGQEVILRCVPISNHLYFYWYRQILGQKVEFLVSFYNNEISEKSEIFDDQFSVERPDGSNFTLKIRSTKLEDSAMYFCASSRLFTGGSNQPQHFGDGTRLSIL.

The V and J genes are TRBV5-4 and TRBJ1-1, with D possibly TRBD1 on 5 matching bases. This CDR3 is 13 amino acids long. V lost 3 bases to trimming and J lost 6 bases, with 12 bases between them. CDR1 and CDR2 (germline): SGHNT, YYREEE (reference sequence). The DNA for the CDR3 is TGTGCCAGCAGCTCGCCCAGGGTTCCTGAAGCTTTCTTT. Amino acid sequence: CASSSPRVPEAFF. The whole variable domain, filled in from reference TRBV5-4 and TRBJ1-1, reads ETGVTQSPTHLIKTRGQQVTLRCSSQSGHNTVSWYQQALGQGPQFIFQYYREEENGRGNFPPRFSGLQFPNYSSELNVNALELDDSALYLCASSSPRVPEAFFGQGTRLTVV.

The CDR3 DNA reads TGTGCCATCAGTGCCCGGGAGTCCAATGGCTACACCTTC. Protein product: CAISARESNGYTF. V and J are TRBV10-3 and TRBJ1-2; D is unresolved. The V end lost 4 bases, the J end lost 6 bases, and 12 bases lay between the germline ends. CDR3 length: 13 residues. Germline CDR1 is ENHRY and CDR2 is SYGVKD.

This chain uses TRBV6-5 with TRBJ1-2; D not certain. This CDR3 comprises 10 residues. CDR1 and CDR2 (germline): MNHEY, SVGAGI. Trimming removed 6 bases from V and 4 bases from J, with 3 bases in between. The CDR3 DNA reads TGTGCCAGCAGCGGCTATGGCTACACCTTC. This codes for CASSGYGYTF.

The V and J genes are TRBV27 and TRBJ2-7; the D is unclear. This CDR3 has 16 amino acids. Trimming pared 0 bases from V and 1 base from J, leaving 13 bases between. Germline CDR1 MNHEY, CDR2 SMNVEV (reference sequence). CDR3 in DNA: TGTGCCAGCAGTTTATCGAGGCAGAGCTTATCCTACGAGCAGTACTTC. Amino acids: CASSLSRQSLSYEQYF.

The CDR3 loop is CASRESGGSGNTIYF. DNA for the CDR3: TGTGCCAGCAGGGAATCAGGGGGCTCTGGAAACACCATATATTTT. This sequence joins TRBV6-6 and TRBJ1-3, with 7 positions matching TRBD1. J was trimmed by 0 bases and V by 6 bases; bases with no gene match: 5. Germline lookup yields CDR1 MNHNY and CDR2 SVGAGI (reference sequence). This CDR3 spans 15 amino acids.

The rearrangement uses TRBV12-3 or TRBV12-4 and TRBJ2-2, with a tentative D call TRBD1 (5 bases). This CDR3 region has 13 residues. V dropped 7 bases and J dropped 6 bases, with 12 bases sitting between them. CDR3 loop: CASKQGTAGELFF. CDR3 bases: TGTGCCAGCAAGCAGGGTACCGCCGGGGAGCTGTTTTTT.

V is TRBV9 and J is TRBJ2-5, with 8 bases fitting TRBD2. In germline, CDR1 is SGDLS, CDR2 YYNGEE. With V trimmed by 0 bases and J by 5 bases, 3 bases remained unmatched. The CDR3 runs to 14 residues. The CDR3 DNA is TGTGCCAGCAGCGTAGGGGGCGGGAGGGAGACCCAGTACTTC. This encodes CASSVGGGRETQYF.

The chain uses TRBV7-6 and TRBJ1-6, with 11 nucleotides matching TRBD1. CDR1 and CDR2 from the germline V gene are SGHVS and FNYEAQ. V dropped 8 bases and J dropped 14; count of bases not matched to a gene: 14. The CDR3 is 15 amino acids. The CDR3 DNA reads TGTGCCAGCGCTGACGTAGGACAGGGGGCAAGGTCCCTCCACTTT. Amino acid sequence: CASADVGQGARSLHF. Using reference TRBV7-6 and TRBJ1-6 for the parts outside the CDR3, the full variable domain is GAGVSQSPRYKVTKRGQDVALRCDPISGHVSLYWYRQALGQGPEFLTYFNYEAQQDKSGLPNDRFSAERPEGSISTLTIQRTEQRDSAMYRCASADVGQGARSLHFGNGTRLTVT.